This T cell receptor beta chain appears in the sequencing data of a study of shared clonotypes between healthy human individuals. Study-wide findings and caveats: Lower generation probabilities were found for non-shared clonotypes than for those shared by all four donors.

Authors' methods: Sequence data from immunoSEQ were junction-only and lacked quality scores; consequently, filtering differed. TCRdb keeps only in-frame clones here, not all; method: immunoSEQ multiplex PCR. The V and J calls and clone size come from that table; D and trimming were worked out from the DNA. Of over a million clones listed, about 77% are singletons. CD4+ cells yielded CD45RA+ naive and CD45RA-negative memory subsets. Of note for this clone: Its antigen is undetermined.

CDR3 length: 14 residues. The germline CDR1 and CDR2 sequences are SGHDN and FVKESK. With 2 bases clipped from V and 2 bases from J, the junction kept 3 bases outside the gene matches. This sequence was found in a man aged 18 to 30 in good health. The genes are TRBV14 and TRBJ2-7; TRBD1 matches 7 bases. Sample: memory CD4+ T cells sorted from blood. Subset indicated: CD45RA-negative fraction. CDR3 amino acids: CASSQMTGPYEQYF. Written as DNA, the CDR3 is TGTGCCAGCAGCCAAATGACAGGGCCCTACGAGCAGTACTTC.